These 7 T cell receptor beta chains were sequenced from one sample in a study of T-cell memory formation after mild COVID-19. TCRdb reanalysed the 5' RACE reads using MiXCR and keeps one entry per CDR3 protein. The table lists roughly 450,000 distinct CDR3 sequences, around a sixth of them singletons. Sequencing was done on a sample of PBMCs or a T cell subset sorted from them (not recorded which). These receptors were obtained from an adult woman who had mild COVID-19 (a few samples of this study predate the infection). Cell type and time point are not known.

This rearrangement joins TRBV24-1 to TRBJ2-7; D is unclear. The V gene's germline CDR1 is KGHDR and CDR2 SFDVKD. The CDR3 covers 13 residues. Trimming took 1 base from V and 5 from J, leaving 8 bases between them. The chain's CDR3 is CATSDLRVHEQYF. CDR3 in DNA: TGTGCCACCAGTGATTTAAGGGTCCACGAGCAGTACTTC.

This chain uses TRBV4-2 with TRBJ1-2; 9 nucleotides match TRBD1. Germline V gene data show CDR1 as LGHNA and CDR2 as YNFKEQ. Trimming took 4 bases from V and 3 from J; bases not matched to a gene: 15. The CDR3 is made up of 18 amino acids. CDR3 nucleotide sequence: TGTGCCAGCAGCCCAGACTTGGGACAGGGACGGAGAGACTATGGCTACACCTTC. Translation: CASSPDLGQGRRDYGYTF.

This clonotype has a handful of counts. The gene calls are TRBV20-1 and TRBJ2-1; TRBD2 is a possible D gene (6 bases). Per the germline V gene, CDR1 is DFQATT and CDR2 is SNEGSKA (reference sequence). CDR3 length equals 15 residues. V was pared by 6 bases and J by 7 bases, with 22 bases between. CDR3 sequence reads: CSAGGGPGFPNEQFF. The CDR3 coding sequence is TGCAGTGCCGGCGGAGGGCCCGGGTTCCCGAATGAGCAGTTCTTC.

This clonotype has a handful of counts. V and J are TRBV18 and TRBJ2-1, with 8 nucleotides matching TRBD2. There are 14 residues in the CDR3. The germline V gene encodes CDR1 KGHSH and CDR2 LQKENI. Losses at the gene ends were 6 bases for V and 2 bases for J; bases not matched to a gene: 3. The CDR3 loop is CASSGTSAYNEQFF. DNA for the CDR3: TGTGCCAGCTCGGGGACTAGTGCCTACAATGAGCAGTTCTTC. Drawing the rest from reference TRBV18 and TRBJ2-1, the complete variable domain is NAGVMQNPRHLVRRRGQEARLRCSPMKGHSHVYWYRQLPEEGLKFMVYLQKENIIDESGMPKERFSAEFPKEGPSILRIQQVVRGDSAAYFCASSGTSAYNEQFFGPGTRLTVL.

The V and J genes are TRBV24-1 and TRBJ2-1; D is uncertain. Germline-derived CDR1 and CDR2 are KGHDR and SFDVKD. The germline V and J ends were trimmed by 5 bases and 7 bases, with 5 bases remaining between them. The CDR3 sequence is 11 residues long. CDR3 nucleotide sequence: TGTGCCACCAGTGTTATGAATGAGCAGTTCTTC. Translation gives CATSVMNEQFF.

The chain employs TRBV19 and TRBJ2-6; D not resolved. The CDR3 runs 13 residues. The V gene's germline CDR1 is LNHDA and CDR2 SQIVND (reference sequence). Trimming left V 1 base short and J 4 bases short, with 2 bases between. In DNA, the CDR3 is TGTGCCAGTAGTATAGCCGGGGCCAACGTCCTGACTTTC. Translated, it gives CASSIAGANVLTF. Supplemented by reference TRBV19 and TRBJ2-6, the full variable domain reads DGGITQSPKYLFRKEGQNVTLSCEQNLNHDAMYWYRQDPGQGLRLIYYSQIVNDFQKGDIAEGYSVSREKKESFPLTVTSAQKNPTAFYLCASSIAGANVLTFGAGSRLTVL.

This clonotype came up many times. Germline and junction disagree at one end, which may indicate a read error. CDR3 coding DNA: TGTGCCAGCAGCTCCGGACGCTTC. Translated: CASSSGRF. This chain uses TRBV7-9 with TRBJ2-1; D is unresolved. CDR3 length: 8 residues. In germline, CDR1 is SEHNR, CDR2 FQNEAQ (reference sequence). The complete variable domain, with remaining parts taken from reference TRBV7-9 and TRBJ2-1, reads DTGVSQNPRHKITKRGQNVTFRCDPISEHNRLYWYRQTLGQGPEFLTYFQNEAQLEKSRLLSDRFSAERPKGSFSTLEIQRTEQGDSAMYLCASSSGRFGPGTRLTVL.